The source of this T cell receptor (beta chain) is a study of shared clonotypes between healthy human individuals. Genomic DNA of every subset was divided equally among multiple immunoSEQ plates. Data came from immunoSEQ multiplex PCR; TCRdb stores just in-frame clones and leaves some out. The sample lists roughly 500,000 clones, approximately 84% seen once, with about 12% in the top ten. Trimming shortened V by 1 base and J by 6 bases, and 8 bases separated the two germline ends. Germline V gene data show CDR1 as LGHNA and CDR2 as YSLEER. The CDR3 has 13 residues. The chain recombines TRBV4-3 with TRBJ2-3; no clear D. The sequencing sample was made of PBMCs. The source of this sequence is a woman aged 40 to 49 in good health. Some clones in this sample may be carry-over from other donors' samples. The CDR3 sequence is CASSQVAGDTQYF. CDR3 sequence (DNA): TGCGCCAGCAGCCAAGTGGCTGGGGATACGCAGTATTTT.